These T cell receptor beta chains were read from a single sample in a study of T cells expressing NK-cell markers. Reprocessing the 5' RACE reads, TCRdb reports a single entry for every CDR3 protein and omits DNA. The table gives 200,000 to 300,000 distinct CDR3 sequences; the top ten clones make up roughly 4.2% of it. What was sequenced was blood T cells: a sorted CD56 or NKG2C T cell subset, CD4+ or CD8+ T cells, or bulk PBMC T cells (not recorded which). These receptors were taken from a woman aged 18-70 years in good health. Both conserved end residues are part of each CDR3. The order of the fields is J gene, V gene, CDR3 protein.

TRBJ1-2	TRBV12-3/TRBV12-4	CASSWDPANYGYTF
TRBJ2-5	TRBV20-1	CSARTGTDQETQYF
TRBJ1-4	TRBV3-1	CASSPRIGINEKLFF
TRBJ2-2	TRBV18	CASSPSRDANTGELFF
TRBJ1-4	TRBV5-4	CASSTGQGTGEKLSF
TRBJ2-3	TRBV5-1	CASSLWREATDTQYF
TRBJ1-5	TRBV12-3/TRBV12-4	CASSVQGRYSRQHF
TRBJ2-5	TRBV29-1	CSVKIRGTSGARETQYF
TRBJ2-1	TRBV28	CASSGSGRADEQFF
TRBJ1-1	TRBV12-3/TRBV12-4	CASSLDKRRNTEAFF